One and the same sample provided the 9 T cell receptor beta chains below, sequenced in a study of control samples from healthy donors and cancer patients. Generated by immunoSEQ multiplex PCR, the TCRdb table keeps only in-frame clones and is missing some. The data show some 250,000 clones, almost 85% seen once. Sequenced material: PBMCs. Every receptor here comes from a woman aged 55 to 70 with lung cancer.

This clone came up a few times. This rearrangement joins TRBV6-5 to TRBJ2-3; possible D gene TRBD2, 6 bases. The CDR3 contains 13 residues. Trimming cost V 8 bases and J 1 base, with 10 bases left between them. The germline gives CDR1 MNHEY, CDR2 SVGAGI. In DNA, the CDR3 is TGTGCCAGCGTAGCGGTTGGCACAGATACGCAGTATTTT. Translation: CASVAVGTDTQYF.

There are a few counts of this clone. The chain has TRBV5-4 and TRBJ2-7; maybe TRBD2 (5 bases). Germline-derived CDR1 and CDR2 are SGHNT and YYREEE (reference sequence). This CDR3 spans 13 amino acids. V lost 4 bases to trimming and J lost 2 bases, with 10 bases between them. CDR3 nucleotide sequence: TGTGCCAGCAGCCTGGACTGGGCCTACGAGCAGTACTTC. Residues: CASSLDWAYEQYF.

This clone appeared a single time. V and J are TRBV18 and TRBJ1-5; D gene uncertain. CDR1 and CDR2 (germline): KGHSH, LQKENI. The CDR3 runs to 16 residues. V was cut by 2 bases and J by 5 bases, with 16 bases left in between. The CDR3 loop is CASSPRHVREDQPQHF. CDR3 in DNA: TGTGCCAGCTCACCAAGGCATGTTAGGGAGGATCAGCCCCAGCATTTT.

The V and J genes are TRBV20-1 and TRBJ1-1; possible D gene TRBD1, 5 bases. The CDR3 covers 13 residues. V lost 3 bases and J lost 5, with 13 bases in between. From germline, CDR1 is DFQATT and CDR2 SNEGSKA (reference sequence). The CDR3 region is CSASWQGMTEAFF. The DNA of the CDR3 is TGCAGTGCTAGTTGGCAGGGCATGACTGAAGCTTTCTTT.

This chain connects TRBV5-1 to TRBJ2-7; tentative D call: TRBD2 (5 bases). Trimming left V 0 bases short and J 7 bases short, with 8 bases between. This CDR3 is 12 amino acids long. Germline values: CDR1 SGHRS, CDR2 YFSETQ. The CDR3, as DNA: TGCGCCAGCAGCTTGGGTGGCGGGGAGCAGTACTTC. Translation: CASSLGGGEQYF. Full variable domain (outside the CDR3, taken from reference TRBV5-1 and TRBJ2-7): KAGVTQTPRYLIKTRGQQVTLSCSPISGHRSVSWYQQTPGQGLQFLFEYFSETQRNKGNFPGRFSGRQFSNSRSEMNVSTLELGDSALYLCASSLGGGEQYFGPGTRLTVT.

J is TRBJ2-1 and V is TRBV3-1 (or the pseudogene TRBV3-2), with 11 bases lining up with TRBD2. Per the germline V gene, CDR1 is LGHDT and CDR2 is YNNKEL (reference sequence). The CDR3 consists of 17 residues. V lost 6 bases to trimming and J lost 2 bases; unmatched junction nucleotides: 9. In nucleotides, the CDR3 is TGTGCCAGCAGTCAGAAAGGACTAGCGGGCACCTACAATGAGCAGTTCTTC. This gives the protein CASSQKGLAGTYNEQFF.

This chain links TRBV5-1 with TRBJ1-2; no definite D call. V was trimmed by 1 base and J by 4 bases, leaving 14 bases between them. Germline CDR1 SGHRS, CDR2 YFSETQ. This CDR3 has 15 residues. Here the CDR3 reads CASSLSGVLGYGYTF. The DNA for the CDR3 is TGCGCCAGCAGCTTGTCTGGGGTATTGGGCTATGGCTACACCTTC.

The chain recombines TRBV5-1 with TRBJ2-1, with 12 bases aligning to TRBD2. CDR3 length: 17 amino acids. The germline CDR1 and CDR2 sequences are SGHRS and YFSETQ. The J segment lost 6 bases and the V segment lost 3 bases, leaving 10 bases of the junction unmatched. The CDR3 nucleotides read TGCGCCAGCAGCTCCCGCCCCGCTAGCGGGGGGGCCAATGAGCAGTTCTTC. Translation: CASSSRPASGGANEQFF. The complete variable domain, with remaining parts taken from reference TRBV5-1 and TRBJ2-1, reads KAGVTQTPRYLIKTRGQQVTLSCSPISGHRSVSWYQQTPGQGLQFLFEYFSETQRNKGNFPGRFSGRQFSNSRSEMNVSTLELGDSALYLCASSSRPASGGANEQFFGPGTRLTVL.

The J gene is TRBJ2-2, the V gene TRBV6-5; no clear D gene. The CDR3 has 15 amino acids. Germline V gene lookup returns CDR1 MNHEY and CDR2 SVGAGI. V lost 5 bases, J lost 0 bases, and 10 bases lay in between. In nucleotides, the CDR3 is TGTGCCAGCAGTCCGAGGTTGGCGAACACCGGGGAGCTGTTTTTT. Translation: CASSPRLANTGELFF.